What follows are 24 T cell receptor beta chains derived from one specimen sequenced in a study of cytomegalovirus exposure and HLA in healthy donors. The primer mix had 60 Vbeta and 13 Jbeta primers. Here immunoSEQ multiplex PCR was the method, and the copy in TCRdb shows in-frame clones only, minus some. The sample holds approximately 140,000 clones. Sequenced input: PBMCs. The source is a woman aged 45-65 years in good health and CMV-seronegative.

The V and J genes are TRBV27 and TRBJ2-6; D remains ambiguous. This CDR3 is 13 amino acids long. In germline, CDR1 is MNHEY, CDR2 SMNVEV (reference sequence). The V end lost 6 bases, the J end lost 2 bases, and 5 bases lay between the germline ends. The CDR3 reads CASSPPGANVLTF. The CDR3 nucleotides are TGTGCCAGCAGCCCTCCTGGGGCCAACGTCCTGACTTTC. The variable domain in full, with the rest retrieved from reference TRBV27 and TRBJ2-6, is EAQVTQNPRYLITVTGKKLTVTCSQNMNHEYMSWYRQDPGLGLRQIYYSMNVEVTDKGDVPEGYKVSRKEKRNFPLILESPSPNQTSLYFCASSPPGANVLTFGAGSRLTVL.

The chain uses TRBV5-1 and TRBJ1-2; 9 positions agree with TRBD1. There are 16 residues in the CDR3. The V gene's germline CDR1 is SGHRS and CDR2 YFSETQ. J gave up 7 bases and V 0 bases, and 10 bases lay outside the gene matches. Here the CDR3 DNA reads TGCGCCAGCAGCTTGGGGAGCCTACAGGGGGCGGGTGGCTACACCTTC. As protein: CASSLGSLQGAGGYTF.

The gene calls are TRBV6-5 and TRBJ2-1, with 7 nucleotides matching TRBD1. Losses at the gene ends were 8 bases for V and 12 bases for J; bases not matched to a gene: 7. The CDR3 is made up of 11 amino acids. The germline gives CDR1 MNHEY, CDR2 SVGAGI. The CDR3 nucleotides read TGTGCCAGCCTCCGGGACAGAAGGCAGTTCTTC. Its protein is CASLRDRRQFF.

The V gene is TRBV6-5, the J gene TRBJ2-2; 7 nucleotides match TRBD1. Germline values: CDR1 MNHEY, CDR2 SVGAGI. The CDR3 is 15 residues long. V lost 5 bases to trimming and J lost 3 bases; unmatched junction nucleotides: 6. CDR3 residues: CASSTRQGHTGELFF. CDR3 nucleotide sequence: TGTGCCAGCAGTACCAGACAGGGACACACCGGGGAGCTGTTTTTT.

This chain links TRBV5-6 with TRBJ2-7; 11 positions match TRBD1. Germline values: CDR1 SGHDT, CDR2 YYEEEE. The length of the CDR3 is 14 residues. J lost 3 bases, V lost 4 bases, and 3 bases had no gene match. The CDR3 here is CASSLGTGGYEQYF. CDR3 bases: TGTGCCAGCAGCCTCGGGACAGGGGGCTACGAGCAGTACTTC.

Regarding this clone: A junction boundary mismatches the germline segment, possibly from a read error. The chain uses TRBV6-1 and TRBJ1-6, with 8 positions matching TRBD1. CDR3 length: 17 residues. From germline, CDR1 is MNHNS and CDR2 SASEGT. CDR3 sequence: CASSVRVVGTGGYKLRF. CDR3 bases: TGTGCCAGCAGTGTAAGGGTGGTTGGGACAGGCGGTTATAAACTTCGCTTT.

The chain employs TRBV11-1 and TRBJ2-5, with 7 bases identical to TRBD1. Judging by the DNA end, TRBJ2-7 fits better; the J call may be wrong. Germline CDR1 reads SGHAT; CDR2 reads FQDESV (reference sequence). There are 11 residues in the CDR3. CDR3 sequence reads: CASFNRGEQYF. In nucleotides, the CDR3 is TGTGCCTCCTTTAACAGGGGCGAGCAGTACTTC.

This chain links TRBV6-6 with TRBJ1-1; 11 nucleotides line up with TRBD1. This CDR3 has 13 residues. J gave up 11 bases and V 4 bases, and 6 bases lay outside the gene matches. Germline V CDR1 and CDR2: MNHNY, SVGAGI (reference sequence). The CDR3 sequence: CASSFGQGAHAFF. The CDR3 nucleotides are TGTGCCAGCAGTTTCGGACAGGGGGCGCATGCTTTCTTT.

This CDR3 reads CASSRTGRTTYEQYF. In DNA, the CDR3 is TGCGCCAGCAGCCGGACAGGAAGAACTACCTACGAGCAGTACTTC. The chain employs TRBV5-1 and TRBJ2-7; 7 nucleotides align to TRBD1. V gave up 4 bases and J gave up 2 bases; unmatched junction bases: 9. This CDR3 spans 15 amino acids. Per germline, CDR1 SGHRS and CDR2 YFSETQ.

The V call is TRBV4-2, the J call TRBJ2-6; the D is unclear. V was trimmed by 4 bases and J by 4 bases, leaving 8 bases between them. Germline CDR1 is LGHNA and CDR2 is YNFKEQ. The CDR3 length is 14 residues. The CDR3 here is CASSRLEGANVLTF. The CDR3 DNA sequence: TGTGCCAGCAGCCGTCTGGAGGGGGCCAACGTCCTGACTTTC.

The chain recombines TRBV7-2 with TRBJ1-5; D is uncertain. V dropped 4 bases and J dropped 3 bases, with 10 bases sitting between them. Per germline, CDR1 SGHTA and CDR2 FQGNSA. The length of the CDR3 is 14 residues. CDR3 residues: CASSSRRDNQPQHF. The CDR3 DNA follows: TGTGCCAGCAGCTCCAGACGGGACAATCAGCCCCAGCATTTT.

The chain recombines TRBV28 with TRBJ1-2, with 10 bases aligning to TRBD1. Germline V CDR1 and CDR2: MDHEN, SYDVKM. The CDR3 has 14 amino acids. V shed 6 bases, J shed 10 bases, and the junction held 11 bases outside the gene matches. CDR3 region: CASRGPGQGLDYTF. In nucleotides, the CDR3 is TGTGCCAGCAGAGGCCCGGGACAGGGGTTAGACTACACCTTC.

The chain uses TRBV30 and TRBJ2-3; D is undetermined. The germline CDR1 and CDR2 sequences are GTSNPN and SVGIG (reference sequence). The CDR3 consists of 13 residues. V gave up 5 bases and J gave up 0 bases, with 9 bases separating them. The CDR3 loop reads CAWSQRSTDTQYF. The CDR3 nucleotides are TGTGCCTGGTCCCAGCGCAGCACAGATACGCAGTATTTT. Together with reference TRBV30 and TRBJ2-3, the CDR3 gives the full variable domain: SQTIHQWPATLVQPVGSPLSLECTVEGTSNPNLYWYRQAAGRGLQLLFYSVGIGQISSEVPQNLSASRPQDRQFILSSKKLLLSDSGFYLCAWSQRSTDTQYFGPGTRLTVL.

The chain is built from TRBV28 and TRBJ2-7; 7 bases match TRBD2. The CDR3 totals 14 residues. J gave up 6 bases and V 6 bases, and 11 bases lay outside the gene matches. The germline gives CDR1 MDHEN, CDR2 SYDVKM. The CDR3 bases are TGTGCCAGCAGCGGGGAGGGTTGGGGCAGCGAGCAGTACTTC. It is translated as CASSGEGWGSEQYF.

The genes are TRBV28 and TRBJ1-2; tentative D call: TRBD1 (5 bases). CDR1 MDHEN and CDR2 SYDVKM come from the germline V gene. V lost 5 bases and J lost 8, with 15 bases in between. The CDR3 consists of 13 residues. The CDR3 is CASSNSRVGGYTF. The CDR3 region has the DNA TGTGCCAGCAGTAACTCCAGGGTAGGGGGCTACACCTTC.

The chain joins TRBV7-9 to TRBJ1-2; TRBD1 might be the D (5 bases). The V and J ends lost 4 bases and 8 bases respectively, with 20 bases between them. The CDR3 contains 15 residues. CDR1 is SEHNR and CDR2 is FQNEAQ in the germline V gene (reference sequence). CDR3 residues: CASSSSEEGAGGYTF. The CDR3 DNA reads as TGTGCCAGCAGCTCCTCTGAGGAAGGGGCGGGGGGCTACACCTTC.

This CDR3 is CASSSGTGRYNSPLHF. Here the CDR3 DNA reads TGTGCCAGCAGCTCGGGGACAGGGAGGTATAATTCACCCCTCCACTTT. This rearrangement joins TRBV5-6 to TRBJ1-6, with 9 positions matching TRBD1. Trimming at V came to 3 bases and at J to 4 bases, leaving 5 bases not matched to a gene. The length of the CDR3 is 16 residues. In germline, CDR1 is SGHDT, CDR2 YYEEEE.

The V gene is TRBV5-1, the J gene TRBJ1-2; TRBD1 might be the D (5 bases). V dropped 2 bases and J dropped 3 bases, with 14 bases sitting between them. This CDR3 is 15 amino acids long. The germline V gene encodes CDR1 SGHRS and CDR2 YFSETQ. The CDR3 is CASSFGGTPYYGYTF. The CDR3 DNA follows: TGCGCCAGCAGCTTCGGCGGGACTCCTTACTATGGCTACACCTTC. Full variable domain (rest looked up from reference TRBV5-1 and TRBJ1-2): KAGVTQTPRYLIKTRGQQVTLSCSPISGHRSVSWYQQTPGQGLQFLFEYFSETQRNKGNFPGRFSGRQFSNSRSEMNVSTLELGDSALYLCASSFGGTPYYGYTFGSGTRLTVV.

V is TRBV19 and J is TRBJ1-5; 8 bases are a match to TRBD1. V shed 3 bases, J shed 4 bases, and the junction held 5 bases outside the gene matches. CDR3 length equals 15 residues. Germline lookup yields CDR1 LNHDA and CDR2 SQIVND (reference sequence). The DNA of the CDR3 is TGTGCCAGTAGTATGACTGGACAGGGAAATCAGCCCCAGCATTTT. It yields the protein CASSMTGQGNQPQHF.

The chain has TRBV5-6 and TRBJ1-2; 10 positions match TRBD1. After removal of 0 bases from V and 1 base from J, the junction contained 0 bases not matched to a gene. The CDR3 runs to 15 residues. Germline lookup yields CDR1 SGHDT and CDR2 YYEEEE. In nucleotides, the CDR3 is TGTGCCAGCAGCTTGGGGGACAGGGGTAACTATGGCTACACCTTC. This translates into CASSLGDRGNYGYTF.

The rearrangement joins TRBV5-4 to TRBJ2-7; D is undetermined. V dropped 5 bases and J dropped 0 bases, with 3 bases sitting between them. The CDR3 spans 11 residues. Germline V CDR1 and CDR2: SGHNT, YYREEE (reference sequence). CDR3 residues: CASSRSYEQYF. DNA of the CDR3: TGTGCCAGCAGTCGCTCCTACGAGCAGTACTTC.

The rearrangement joins TRBV5-1 to TRBJ1-6; D remains ambiguous. Trimming left V 5 bases short and J 8 bases short, with 14 bases between. CDR3 length equals 14 residues. The germline V gene has CDR1 SGHRS and CDR2 YFSETQ. This CDR3 reads CASRRFGLDSPLHF. The DNA of the CDR3 is TGCGCCAGCAGGAGGTTCGGTTTGGATTCACCCCTCCACTTT. The variable domain in full, with the rest retrieved from reference TRBV5-1 and TRBJ1-6, is KAGVTQTPRYLIKTRGQQVTLSCSPISGHRSVSWYQQTPGQGLQFLFEYFSETQRNKGNFPGRFSGRQFSNSRSEMNVSTLELGDSALYLCASRRFGLDSPLHFGNGTRLTVT.

The chain is built from TRBV28 and TRBJ2-5; 10 bases align to TRBD2. The junction had 7 bases not matched to a gene; V was cut back by 5 bases and J by 4 bases. This CDR3 contains 15 residues. Germline CDR1 is MDHEN and CDR2 is SYDVKM. CDR3 coding DNA: TGTGCCAGCAGTACACTAGCGGGACGGTCAGAGACCCAGTACTTC. Amino acid sequence: CASSTLAGRSETQYF.

J is TRBJ1-4 and V is TRBV6-4; D call uncertain. Trimming cost V 3 bases and J 13 bases, with 15 bases left between them. The CDR3 loop spans 13 amino acids. Germline V gene sequence: CDR1 MRHNA, CDR2 SNTAGT. The CDR3 DNA is TGTGCCAGCAGTGAGGAGGACTCGGCCCCACTGTTTTTT. Protein: CASSEEDSAPLFF.